The 3 T cell receptor beta chains reported below all come from one sample, sequenced in a study of T cells after yellow fever vaccination. TCRdb independently ran MiXCR on the 5' RACE reads; one entry per CDR3 protein. The table includes over 120,000 distinct CDR3 sequences, about 6.2% detected once. This sample comprised CD4+ T cells sorted from PBMCs, obtained 10 days after the yellow fever booster vaccination. The origin of the receptors is a man aged 25 to 40 who received the YFV17D yellow fever vaccine.

This clonotype was detected only a few times. The genes are TRBV23-1 and TRBJ2-2, with 10 positions matching TRBD1. TRBV23-1 is noted as an ORF with a role that remains uncertain. There are 18 residues in the CDR3. V lost 3 bases and J lost 3; bases outside the gene matches: 10. The CDR3 reads CASSHVEGDRGDTGELFF. Here the CDR3 DNA reads TGCGCCAGCAGTCATGTTGAAGGGGACAGGGGCGACACCGGGGAGCTGTTTTTT.

This clonotype was recorded at least ten times. The chain joins TRBV7-2 to TRBJ2-7, with 10 bases matching TRBD1. This CDR3 comprises 15 residues. J gave up 5 bases and V 3 bases, and 7 bases lay outside the gene matches. Germline V lookup: CDR1 SGHTA, CDR2 FQGNSA. CDR3 sequence (DNA): TGTGCCAGCAGCTTTACGACAGGGGGCCCTCACGAGCAGTACTTC. It translates to CASSFTTGGPHEQYF.

This clonotype has ten or more counts. The rearrangement joins TRBV19 to TRBJ1-1; D is uncertain. Trimming pared 11 bases from V and 5 bases from J, leaving 12 bases between. The V gene's germline CDR1 is LNHDA and CDR2 SQIVND (reference sequence). CDR3 size: 11 residues. The CDR3 sequence is CAAHAGTEAFF. DNA of the CDR3: TGTGCCGCCCATGCGGGGACTGAAGCTTTCTTT.